These 16 T cell receptor beta chains were sequenced from one sample in a study of blood T cell repertoires in COVID-19. Repertoires were generated with immunoSEQ multiplex PCR, while TCRdb's copy carries only in-frame clones and drops some. The table shows a few hundred thousand clones, with roughly 89% occurring only once. Sequenced: peripheral blood. Receptor source: a woman aged 55 to 70 with COVID-19, enrolled during active disease.

The chain employs TRBV27 and TRBJ1-4; tentatively, D is TRBD1 (6 bases). This CDR3 region has 17 residues. CDR1 is MNHEY and CDR2 is SMNVEV in the germline V gene (reference sequence). Deletions cut 8 bases from V and 0 bases from J, with 19 bases between. As DNA, the CDR3 is TGTGCCAGCCTACCTAGGGGGATAGGAGCAACTAATGAAAAACTGTTTTTT. Residues: CASLPRGIGATNEKLFF.

This sequence joins TRBV7-6 and TRBJ1-1, with D hard to call. Between the trimmed V and J ends, which lost 4 bases and 2 bases, there was a span of 17 bases. Germline CDR1 is SGHVS and CDR2 is FNYEAQ. There are 16 residues in the CDR3. The CDR3: CASSSDPREKNTEAFF. Written as DNA, the CDR3 is TGTGCCAGCAGCTCGGACCCCCGGGAGAAAAACACTGAAGCTTTCTTT.

The chain uses TRBV18 and TRBJ2-1; TRBD2 matches 11 bases. Per the germline V gene, CDR1 is KGHSH and CDR2 is LQKENI. V shed 2 bases and J 6 bases; nucleotides not matched to a gene: 3. The CDR3 sequence is 15 residues long. CDR3 DNA: TGTGCCAGCTCACCAGGGACTAGCGGTGTCAATGAGCAGTTCTTC. This codes for CASSPGTSGVNEQFF.

The rearrangement links TRBV9 to TRBJ1-1; D is perhaps TRBD1 (5 bases). There are 15 residues in the CDR3. Trimming pared 0 bases from V and 2 bases from J, leaving 11 bases between. Germline V lookup: CDR1 SGDLS, CDR2 YYNGEE. CDR3 region: CASSVEGQGNTEAFF. In DNA, the CDR3 is TGTGCCAGCAGCGTAGAGGGCCAGGGCAACACTGAAGCTTTCTTT.

The gene calls are TRBV18 and TRBJ1-2; TRBD1 aligns across 7 bases. This CDR3 region has 17 residues. Germline CDR1 is KGHSH and CDR2 is LQKENI. V shed 4 bases, J shed 0 bases, and the junction held 11 bases outside the gene matches. This chain's CDR3 is CASSLQTGKPTNYGYTF. The CDR3 coding sequence is TGTGCCAGCTCACTCCAGACAGGGAAGCCAACTAACTATGGCTACACCTTC.

The chain carries TRBV7-2 and TRBJ2-7, with D possibly being TRBD2 (5 bases). The CDR3 spans 13 residues. The germline CDR1 and CDR2 sequences are SGHTA and FQGNSA. The ends were cut back, 3 bases at V and 4 bases at J, with 10 bases in the middle. For the CDR3, the DNA is TGTGCCAGCAGCTTTTCTGGCGGGTACGAGCAGTACTTC. Encoded protein: CASSFSGGYEQYF.

The chain joins TRBV27 to TRBJ1-6; D uncertain. V was clipped by 6 bases and J by 9 bases, with 18 bases between them. Germline CDR1 is MNHEY and CDR2 is SMNVEV (reference sequence). This CDR3 comprises 15 residues. In nucleotides, the CDR3 is TGTGCCAGCAGCCAGGACTGGGCTAGTAGTTCACCCCTCCACTTT. Its protein is CASSQDWASSSPLHF.

The gene calls are TRBV4-1 and TRBJ2-1, with 9 bases that match TRBD2. The CDR3 has 22 amino acids. J gave up 0 bases and V 1 base, and 19 bases lay outside the gene matches. Per germline, CDR1 MGHRA and CDR2 YSYEKL. Here the CDR3 reads CASSQAAGEAAERGDSYNEQFF. The CDR3 DNA follows: TGCGCCAGCAGCCAAGCGGCGGGGGAGGCGGCGGAGCGGGGGGACTCCTACAATGAGCAGTTCTTC.

This clone was seen more than once but under ten times. The genes are TRBV19 and TRBJ2-1, with 8 bases that match TRBD2. Germline V gene data show CDR1 as LNHDA and CDR2 as SQIVND (reference sequence). The V segment lost 2 bases and the J segment 0 bases; nucleotides outside the gene matches: 9. This CDR3 has 18 amino acids. The CDR3 region has the DNA TGTGCCAGTAGTATAAGAGTTAGGGCGGGGGGCTCCTACAATGAGCAGTTCTTC. Its translation is CASSIRVRAGGSYNEQFF. The entire variable domain, with the rest obtained from reference TRBV19 and TRBJ2-1, is as follows: DGGITQSPKYLFRKEGQNVTLSCEQNLNHDAMYWYRQDPGQGLRLIYYSQIVNDFQKGDIAEGYSVSREKKESFPLTVTSAQKNPTAFYLCASSIRVRAGGSYNEQFFGPGTRLTVL.

The chain combines TRBV5-4 with TRBJ1-3; 8 nucleotides agree with TRBD1. CDR3 length: 15 amino acids. Germline V lookup: CDR1 SGHNT, CDR2 YYREEE (reference sequence). V trimming: 0 bases; J trimming: 3 bases; junction bases outside the gene matches: 2. The CDR3 spells CASSLGTGIGNTIYF. In DNA, the CDR3 is TGTGCCAGCAGCTTGGGGACAGGGATTGGAAACACCATATATTTT.

The rearrangement joins TRBV3-1 (or the pseudogene TRBV3-2) to TRBJ1-1; possibly TRBD1 for D (5 bases). CDR3 length equals 13 residues. V lost 4 bases and J lost 7, with 13 bases in between. The germline V gene has CDR1 LGHDT and CDR2 YNNKEL (reference sequence). CDR3 loop: CASSPGMYNEAFF. The CDR3 DNA sequence: TGTGCCAGCAGCCCAGGGATGTATAATGAAGCTTTCTTT.

This clone has only one observation. The V call is TRBV7-2, the J call TRBJ2-7; 12 bases match TRBD2. In germline, CDR1 is SGHTA, CDR2 FQGNSA. The CDR3 contains 17 residues. The V segment lost 1 base and the J segment 3 bases; nucleotides outside the gene matches: 7. The CDR3 protein is CASSLGTGLAGSYEQYF. CDR3 DNA: TGTGCCAGCAGCTTAGGGACAGGACTAGCGGGGAGCTACGAGCAGTACTTC.

This chain joins TRBV7-3 and TRBJ1-2, with a possible D match to TRBD1 (5 bases). The CDR3 runs to 13 residues. Trimming cost V 3 bases and J 3 bases, with 8 bases left between them. Germline CDR1 and CDR2: SGHTA and FQGTGA. The CDR3 loop reads CASSLQGDYGYTF. CDR3 DNA sequence: TGTGCCAGCAGCTTGCAGGGTGACTATGGCTACACCTTC.

This clone was seen once. This chain connects TRBV3-1 (or the pseudogene TRBV3-2) to TRBJ1-2; 8 bases align to TRBD1. V was clipped by 2 bases and J by 3 bases; unmatched bases: 2. The CDR3 totals 14 residues. Germline V CDR1 and CDR2: LGHDT, YNNKEL (reference sequence). The CDR3 nucleotides read TGTGCCAGCAGCCAACCGGGACAGGACTATGGCTACACCTTC. Its translation is CASSQPGQDYGYTF.

On this clone itself: The junction departs from germline at one end; a sequencing error may be responsible. The rearrangement links TRBV6-6 to TRBJ1-1; D is ambiguous. Germline V gives CDR1 MNHNY, CDR2 SVGAGI (reference sequence). The CDR3 runs to 14 residues. CDR3 in amino acids: CASSNSGGSTEAFF. CDR3 DNA sequence: TGTGCCAGCAGTAACTCGGGTGGGAGCACTGAAGCTTTCTTT.

The CDR3 loop is CASSLVRGASSGYTF. CDR3 sequence (DNA): TGTGCCAGCAGCTTGGTCAGGGGGGCGAGCAGTGGCTACACCTTC. The rearrangement uses TRBV5-8 and TRBJ1-2; 7 positions match TRBD1. This CDR3 has 15 amino acids. The junction had 9 bases not matched to a gene; V was cut back by 0 bases and J by 7 bases. The germline V gene encodes CDR1 SGHTS and CDR2 YDEGEE. The entire variable domain, with the rest obtained from reference TRBV5-8 and TRBJ1-2, is as follows: EAGVTQSPTHLIKTRGQQATLRCSPISGHTSVYWYQQALGLGLQFLLWYDEGEERNRGNFPPRFSGRQFPNYSSELNVNALELEDSALYLCASSLVRGASSGYTFGSGTRLTVV.